Listed below are T cell receptor beta chains from one sample, sequenced in a study of T-cell reconstitution after alpha-beta-depleted transplantation in children. TCRdb re-called the PCR reads with MiXCR, one entry per CDR3 protein. There are over 200,000 distinct CDR3 sequences in the sample; 9.5% to 13% occur only once, and 28% lies in the top ten. The material sequenced was PBMCs, taken before TCRalphabeta/CD19-depleted stem cell transplant. Receptors originate from a child younger than two with acute myeloid leukemia, due to receive a stem cell transplant. Each CDR3 is given with its conserved first and last residue. Some rows mark clone size as missing; the rest say once, few, many or name a class of expanded clone.

v_call	clone_size	cdr3_aa
TRBV7-9	-	CASSSTGGESPLHF
TRBV25-1	many	CASSEPSSTRGNEQYF
TRBV11-2	many	CASSAAGVSGYTF
TRBV7-9	-	CASNPGGRGFETQYF
TRBV20-1	many	CSARPDFYEQYF
TRBV11-3	many	CASSSDSTSYNSPLHF
TRBV6-5	many	CASSSYTGQAKNIQYF
TRBV29-1	many	CSAGVLGNEQFF
TRBV10-3	-	CAISERGTSGVYEQYF
TRBV30	many	CAWMDGYTF
TRBV20-1	many	CSALMTRGGTEAFF
TRBV7-8	many	CASSLGRQRTEAFF
TRBV6-5	many	CASSYSTYDGYTF
TRBV20-1	many	CSATVGAPTDTQYF
TRBV12-3/TRBV12-4	many	CASSSQGPSEQYF
TRBV20-1	many	CSAARDRKDGYTF
TRBV20-1	many	CSARTGTYEQYF
TRBV20-1	many	CSASGRTDTQYF
TRBV25-1	many	CASSRVGSSYEQYF
TRBV4-1	many	CASSHGLAGLVSYNEQFF
TRBV20-1	few	CSARASGLAGVQETQYF
TRBV5-1	-	CASSASVPGNEQFF